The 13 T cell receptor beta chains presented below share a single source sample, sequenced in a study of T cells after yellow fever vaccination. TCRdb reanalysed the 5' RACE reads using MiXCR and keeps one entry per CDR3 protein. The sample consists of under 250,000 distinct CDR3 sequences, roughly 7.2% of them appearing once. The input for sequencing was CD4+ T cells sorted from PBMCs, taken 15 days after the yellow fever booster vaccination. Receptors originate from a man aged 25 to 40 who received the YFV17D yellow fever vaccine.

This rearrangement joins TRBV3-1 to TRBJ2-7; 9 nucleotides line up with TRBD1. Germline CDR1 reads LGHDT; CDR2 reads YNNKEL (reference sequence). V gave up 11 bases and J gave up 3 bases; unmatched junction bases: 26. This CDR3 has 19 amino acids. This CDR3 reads CALSLGLWTGEIYSYEQYF. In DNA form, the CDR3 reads TGTGCCCTCAGCTTGGGCCTTTGGACAGGGGAAATTTACAGCTACGAGCAGTACTTC.

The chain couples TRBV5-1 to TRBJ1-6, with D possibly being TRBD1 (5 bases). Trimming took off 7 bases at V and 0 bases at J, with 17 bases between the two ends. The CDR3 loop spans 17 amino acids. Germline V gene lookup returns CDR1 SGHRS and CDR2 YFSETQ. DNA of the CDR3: TGCGCCAGCTCCGACGCCAGGGCTGGCTCCTATAATTCACCCCTCCACTTT. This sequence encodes CASSDARAGSYNSPLHF. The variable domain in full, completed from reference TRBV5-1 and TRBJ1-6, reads KAGVTQTPRYLIKTRGQQVTLSCSPISGHRSVSWYQQTPGQGLQFLFEYFSETQRNKGNFPGRFSGRQFSNSRSEMNVSTLELGDSALYLCASSDARAGSYNSPLHFGNGTRLTVT.

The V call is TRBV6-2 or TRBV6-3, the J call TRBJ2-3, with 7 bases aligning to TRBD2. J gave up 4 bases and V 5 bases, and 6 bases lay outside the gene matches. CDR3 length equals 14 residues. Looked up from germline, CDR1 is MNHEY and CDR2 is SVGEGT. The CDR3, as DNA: TGTGCCAGCAGTGGACTAGGAGACTCAGATACGCAGTATTTT. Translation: CASSGLGDSDTQYF.

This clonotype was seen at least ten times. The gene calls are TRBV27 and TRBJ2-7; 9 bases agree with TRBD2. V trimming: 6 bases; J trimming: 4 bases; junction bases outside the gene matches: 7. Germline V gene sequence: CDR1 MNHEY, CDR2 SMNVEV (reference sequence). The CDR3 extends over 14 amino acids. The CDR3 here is CASSKLAGRYEQYF. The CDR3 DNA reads TGTGCCAGCAGCAAACTAGCGGGTCGATACGAGCAGTACTTC.

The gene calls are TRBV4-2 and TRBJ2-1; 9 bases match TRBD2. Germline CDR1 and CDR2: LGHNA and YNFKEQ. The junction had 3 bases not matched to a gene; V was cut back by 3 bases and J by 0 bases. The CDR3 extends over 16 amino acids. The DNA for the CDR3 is TGTGCCAGCAGCCAGTATAGCGGGAGCTCCTACAATGAGCAGTTCTTC. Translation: CASSQYSGSSYNEQFF.

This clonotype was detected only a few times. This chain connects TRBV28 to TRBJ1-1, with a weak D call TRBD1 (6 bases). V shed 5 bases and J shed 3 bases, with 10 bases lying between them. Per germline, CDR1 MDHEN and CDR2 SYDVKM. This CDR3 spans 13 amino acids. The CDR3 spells CASSGTPHTEAFF. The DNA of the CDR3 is TGTGCCAGCAGTGGGACACCTCACACTGAAGCTTTCTTT. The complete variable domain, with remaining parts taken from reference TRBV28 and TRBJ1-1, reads DVKVTQSSRYLVKRTGEKVFLECVQDMDHENMFWYRQDPGLGLRLIYFSYDVKMKEKGDIPEGYSVSREKKERFSLILESASTNQTSMYLCASSGTPHTEAFFGQGTRLTVV.

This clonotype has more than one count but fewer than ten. CDR3: CSASQTSGASTDTQYF. Here the CDR3 DNA reads TGCAGTGCTTCCCAGACTAGCGGGGCTAGCACAGATACGCAGTATTTT. This chain joins TRBV20-1 and TRBJ2-3; TRBD2 aligns across 11 bases. The V and J ends lost 5 bases and 0 bases, in that order; junction bases with no gene match: 7. CDR1 DFQATT and CDR2 SNEGSKA come from the germline V gene (reference sequence). The CDR3 spans 16 residues.

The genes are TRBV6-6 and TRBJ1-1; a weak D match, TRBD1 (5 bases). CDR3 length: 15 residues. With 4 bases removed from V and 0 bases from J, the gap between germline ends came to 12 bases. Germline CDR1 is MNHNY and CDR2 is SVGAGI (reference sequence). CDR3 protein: CASSSGSRMNTEAFF. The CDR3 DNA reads TGTGCCAGCAGTTCAGGGTCGCGCATGAACACTGAAGCTTTCTTT.

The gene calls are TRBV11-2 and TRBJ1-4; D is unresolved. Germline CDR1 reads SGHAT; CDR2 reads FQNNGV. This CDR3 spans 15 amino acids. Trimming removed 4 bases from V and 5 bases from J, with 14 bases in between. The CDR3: CASSSNRLSNEKLFF. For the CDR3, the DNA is TGTGCCAGCAGCTCGAATCGGCTTTCCAATGAAAAACTGTTTTTT.

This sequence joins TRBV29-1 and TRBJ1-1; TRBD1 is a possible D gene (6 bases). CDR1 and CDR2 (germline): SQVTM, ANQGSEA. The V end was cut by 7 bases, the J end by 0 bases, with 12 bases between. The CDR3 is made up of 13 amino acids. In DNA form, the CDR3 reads TGCAGCGGAGGGACACACCTGAACACTGAAGCTTTCTTT. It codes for CSGGTHLNTEAFF.

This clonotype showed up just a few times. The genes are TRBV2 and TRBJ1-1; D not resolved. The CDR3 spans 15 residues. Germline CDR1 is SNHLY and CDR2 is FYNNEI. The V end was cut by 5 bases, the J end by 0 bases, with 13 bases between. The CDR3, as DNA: TGTGCCAGCAGTTACCTCCGACACCTGAACACTGAAGCTTTCTTT. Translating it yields CASSYLRHLNTEAFF.

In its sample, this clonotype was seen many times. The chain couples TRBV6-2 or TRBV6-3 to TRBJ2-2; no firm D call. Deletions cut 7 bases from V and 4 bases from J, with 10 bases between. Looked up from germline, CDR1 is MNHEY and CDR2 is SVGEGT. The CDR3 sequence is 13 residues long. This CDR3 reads CASKPSGTGELFF. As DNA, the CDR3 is TGTGCCAGCAAACCTTCGGGCACCGGGGAGCTGTTTTTT.

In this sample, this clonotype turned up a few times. The CDR3 region is CASSLGGTGRQPQHF. CDR3 sequence (DNA): TGTGCCAGCAGCTTAGGGGGGACAGGACGACAGCCCCAGCATTTT. The chain carries TRBV7-2 and TRBJ1-5, with 8 positions matching TRBD1. J lost 7 bases, V lost 1 base, and 6 bases had no gene match. The CDR3 is 15 amino acids. Germline CDR1 and CDR2: SGHTA and FQGNSA.